The clone carrying this TCR beta chain was seen ten or more times. What it binds is not known. CDR3 length equals 13 residues. From germline, CDR1 is SGHTA and CDR2 FQGTGA. The V end was cut by 3 bases, the J end by 6 bases, with 8 bases between. The sample is drawn from a study of T cell repertoires in cytomegalovirus infection. Across the study: Based on public TCR beta signatures, there were indications of CMV infection and of a matching HLA type.

A single record per CDR3 protein comes from TCRdb applying MiXCR to the reads. The table lists about 450,000 distinct CDR3 sequences, approximately 33% of them singletons. Broader study findings: HLA-C-restricted CMV clonotypes gave the most frequent clonotype in two of eight donors. Using cumulative public TCR beta family frequency, the authors identified those who carried CMV together with the relevant HLA.

The TCR comes from a human donor in good health (CMV status not recorded). Some clones in this sample may be carry-over from other donors' samples. Material for sequencing was PBMCs. The chain couples TRBV7-3 to TRBJ2-2; D remains unclear. The CDR3: CASSLRMAGELFF. Here the CDR3 DNA reads TGTGCCAGCAGCTTGAGGATGGCCGGGGAGCTGTTTTTT.